These T cell receptor beta chains were read from a single sample in a study of blood T cell repertoires in COVID-19. Produced via immunoSEQ multiplex PCR; TCRdb's table is partial and in-frame only. The sample has approximately 220,000 clones, about 88% seen once; the top ten hold around 4%. Sequenced sample: PBMCs or T cells enriched from blood (not recorded which). These receptors originate from a woman aged 25-40 years who had been exposed to COVID-19. The CDR3 runs from the conserved cysteine through the conserved F or W. A D gene is named only where the DNA matches it firmly. Some rows mark clone size as missing; the rest say once, few, many or name a class of expanded clone.

>TRBV27|-|-|TRBJ1-2
CASSLNGGLGYGYTF
TGTGCCAGCAGTCTTAACGGGGGGCTCGGCTATGGCTACACCTTC
>TRBV18|TRBD1|-|TRBJ1-3
CASSPQGVGNTIYF
TGTGCCAGCTCACCCCAGGGGGTTGGAAACACCATATATTTT
>TRBV12-3/TRBV12-4|-|-|TRBJ2-1
CASSFKGGSEQFF
TGTGCCAGCAGTTTCAAGGGGGGGAGTGAGCAGTTCTTC
>TRBV30|-|-|TRBJ2-5
CAWSVVGETQYF
TGTGCCTGGAGTGTAGTGGGCGAGACCCAGTACTTC
>TRBV4-1|-|-|TRBJ1-2
CASSQDDRSRDYGYTF
TGCGCCAGCAGCCAAGATGATCGGAGCAGGGACTATGGCTACACCTTC
>TRBV6-5|-|few|TRBJ1-4
CASSYSPGTNEKLFF
TGTGCCAGCAGTTACTCTCCGGGGACTAATGAAAAACTGTTTTTT
>TRBV27|-|-|TRBJ2-2
CASTTRNTGELFF
TGTGCCAGCACCACGCGGAACACCGGGGAGCTGTTTTTT
>TRBV6-2/TRBV6-3|-|few|TRBJ1-5
CASSADSILNQPQHF
TGTGCCAGCAGTGCGGACAGCATCCTTAATCAGCCCCAGCATTTT
>TRBV24-1|-|-|TRBJ2-7
CATSGRGSYEQYF
TGTGCCACCAGTGGCAGGGGTTCCTACGAGCAGTACTTC
>TRBV19|-|-|TRBJ1-4
CASTHGTTREKLFF
TGTGCCAGTACTCACGGAACTACTAGGGAAAAACTGTTTTTT
>TRBV30|TRBD1|-|TRBJ1-1
CAWSAPWDRPEAFF
TGTGCCTGGAGTGCACCTTGGGACAGGCCTGAAGCTTTCTTT
>TRBV2|TRBD1|-|TRBJ1-4
CASSPVTGGSEKLFF
TGTGCCAGCAGTCCTGTGACAGGGGGCAGTGAAAAACTGTTTTTT
>TRBV27|TRBD1|-|TRBJ1-5
CASSAWTGGNQPQHF
TGTGCCAGCAGTGCATGGACAGGGGGAAATCAGCCCCAGCATTTT